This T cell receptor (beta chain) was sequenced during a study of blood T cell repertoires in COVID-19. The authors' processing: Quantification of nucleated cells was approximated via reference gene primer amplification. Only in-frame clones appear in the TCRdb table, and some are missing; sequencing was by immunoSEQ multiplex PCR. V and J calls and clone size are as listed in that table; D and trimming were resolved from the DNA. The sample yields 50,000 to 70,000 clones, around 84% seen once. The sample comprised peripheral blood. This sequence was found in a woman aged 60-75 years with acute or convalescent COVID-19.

CDR3 sequence reads: CASSHGLRDSGANVLTF. CDR3 coding DNA: TGTGCCAGCAGCCACGGACTACGGGACTCTGGGGCCAACGTCCTGACTTTC. The chain uses TRBV11-3 and TRBJ2-6; TRBD2 is a possible D gene (6 bases). CDR3 size: 17 residues. CDR1 and CDR2 from the germline V gene are SGHNT and YENEEA. V shed 5 bases and J shed 0 bases, with 14 bases lying between them.